Each of the 24 T cell receptor beta chains below was sequenced from the same sample in a study of T cells after yellow fever vaccination. TCRdb re-derived calls from the 5' RACE reads in MiXCR, one entry per CDR3 protein. Of a few hundred thousand distinct CDR3 sequences detected, 12% appear once; the ten largest clones hold 2.5% to 4%. The material sequenced was CD4+ T cells sorted from PBMCs, taken 15 days after the yellow fever booster vaccination. The receptors here all came from a man aged 18 to 30 who received the YFV17D yellow fever vaccine.

V gene TRBV5-1 combines with J gene TRBJ2-5; D not resolved. Trimming removed 0 bases at V and 0 bases at J, with 9 bases between. The CDR3 is 15 residues long. Germline CDR1 SGHRS, CDR2 YFSETQ. CDR3 nucleotides: TGCGCCAGCAGCTTGGTTCAGGCCAACCAAGAGACCCAGTACTTC. This gives the protein CASSLVQANQETQYF.

This clonotype was observed a handful of times. The genes are TRBV14 and TRBJ1-3; D possibly corresponds to TRBD1 (5 bases). V lost 3 bases and J 3 bases, leaving 12 bases between the germline ends. The CDR3 is 15 amino acids. Germline-derived CDR1 and CDR2 are SGHDN and FVKESK. The CDR3 nucleotides are TGTGCCAGCAGCCATCCGGGGCATGATGGAAACACCATATATTTT. Its protein is CASSHPGHDGNTIYF.

V usage is TRBV7-2 and J usage is TRBJ2-3; D possibly matches TRBD1 or TRBD2 (5 bases each). CDR1 and CDR2 from the germline V gene are SGHTA and FQGNSA. Trimming removed 1 base at V and 3 bases at J, with 8 bases between. The CDR3 is made up of 14 amino acids. This CDR3 reads CASSLGGWTDTQYF. In DNA, the CDR3 is TGTGCCAGCAGCTTAGGGGGGTGGACAGATACGCAGTATTTT.

This clonotype came up a few times. The chain has TRBV30 and TRBJ1-2; no reliable D call. Trimming took 0 bases from V and 8 from J, leaving 13 bases between them. The CDR3 has 13 amino acids. The V gene's germline CDR1 is GTSNPN and CDR2 SVGIG (reference sequence). Here the CDR3 reads CAWSVRTPGGYTF. In DNA, the CDR3 is TGTGCCTGGAGTGTACGCACCCCCGGGGGCTACACCTTC.

This chain uses TRBV5-1 with TRBJ2-3; 8 nucleotides line up with TRBD1. The ends lost 4 bases at V and 1 base at J; junction bases unmatched: 11. Germline-derived CDR1 and CDR2 are SGHRS and YFSETQ. This CDR3 contains 17 residues. The DNA of the CDR3 is TGCGCCAGCAGCCTCACCCCGGACAGGGAGGGCACAGATACGCAGTATTTT. It yields the protein CASSLTPDREGTDTQYF.

V gene TRBV6-2 or TRBV6-3 combines with J gene TRBJ1-5, with D hard to call. This CDR3 is built from 17 residues. Germline V gene sequence: CDR1 MNHEY, CDR2 SVGEGT. V dropped 2 bases and J dropped 4 bases, with 18 bases sitting between them. CDR3 DNA sequence: TGTGCCAGCAGTTACCCGCCTCGGGAGGGAGGGAATCAGCCCCAGCATTTT. Its translation is CASSYPPREGGNQPQHF.

This clonotype turned up a few times. The chain recombines TRBV20-1 with TRBJ1-5; TRBD1 matches at 8 bases. Per the germline V gene, CDR1 is DFQATT and CDR2 is SNEGSKA (reference sequence). CDR3 length equals 17 residues. V shed 3 bases, J shed 0 bases, and the junction held 10 bases outside the gene matches. The CDR3 reads CSASRGRAGYSNQPQHF. In DNA form, the CDR3 reads TGCAGTGCTAGCAGGGGGCGGGCAGGGTATAGCAATCAGCCCCAGCATTTT.

The rearrangement links TRBV19 to TRBJ2-5; D uncertain. The CDR3 runs 12 residues. The germline V gene encodes CDR1 LNHDA and CDR2 SQIVND (reference sequence). The ends were cut back, 2 bases at V and 5 bases at J, with 6 bases in the middle. The CDR3 loop is CASSIRWETQYF. DNA for the CDR3: TGTGCCAGTAGTATACGATGGGAGACCCAGTACTTC.

This chain connects TRBV19 to TRBJ1-1; TRBD1 aligns across 8 bases. Germline values: CDR1 LNHDA, CDR2 SQIVND (reference sequence). Unmatched junction bases numbered 4, after V lost 3 bases and J lost 4 bases. This CDR3 spans 14 amino acids. The CDR3 coding sequence is TGTGCCAGTAGTATGGAAGACAGGGGCACTGAAGCTTTCTTT. Translating it yields CASSMEDRGTEAFF.

The J gene is TRBJ2-3, the V gene TRBV3-1, with 8 bases lining up with TRBD2. Per the germline V gene, CDR1 is LGHDT and CDR2 is YNNKEL (reference sequence). The CDR3 is 13 amino acids. V lost 2 bases, J lost 10 bases, and 5 bases stayed unmatched. CDR3 loop: CASSQRGTRAQYF. In nucleotides, the CDR3 is TGTGCCAGCAGCCAAAGGGGGACTAGAGCGCAGTATTTT.

The genes are TRBV20-1 and TRBJ2-3, with 8 bases matching TRBD2. This CDR3 is built from 15 residues. Germline V CDR1 and CDR2: DFQATT, SNEGSKA (reference sequence). The ends lost 3 bases at V and 6 bases at J; junction bases unmatched: 11. The CDR3 nucleotides are TGCAGTGCTAGCCGTAGCGGGGTGAGGGGGGATACGCAGTATTTT. As protein: CSASRSGVRGDTQYF.

This clonotype was detected a few times. The rearrangement links TRBV10-3 to TRBJ1-1, with a weak D call TRBD1 (6 bases). The V gene's germline CDR1 is ENHRY and CDR2 SYGVKD. Deletions cut 8 bases from V and 7 bases from J, with 11 bases between. The CDR3 runs 11 residues. CDR3 protein: CAIAGDVEAFF. The CDR3 DNA sequence: TGTGCCATCGCAGGGGACGTTGAAGCTTTCTTT.

This chain joins TRBV27 and TRBJ1-1; D is undetermined. Germline CDR1 and CDR2: MNHEY and SMNVEV (reference sequence). V lost 3 bases to trimming and J lost 4 bases, with 12 bases between them. This CDR3 has 14 residues. CDR3 in amino acids: CASSFRDASTEAFF. For the CDR3, the DNA is TGTGCCAGCAGTTTTCGCGATGCGAGCACTGAAGCTTTCTTT.

The V and J genes are TRBV18 and TRBJ1-3; 9 positions match TRBD1. This CDR3 is built from 18 residues. Trimming cost V 5 bases and J 0 bases; bases outside gene matches: 11. Germline assignment: CDR1 KGHSH and CDR2 LQKENI. CDR3 residues: CASSSGQGSYPSGNTIYF. The CDR3 bases are TGTGCCAGCTCATCGGGACAGGGTTCATACCCCTCTGGAAACACCATATATTTT.

This sequence joins TRBV5-1 and TRBJ1-1; D not certain. Trimming took off 3 bases at V and 0 bases at J, with 9 bases between the two ends. The germline CDR1 and CDR2 sequences are SGHRS and YFSETQ. This CDR3 is built from 14 residues. The chain's CDR3 is CASSSDIMNTEAFF. The CDR3 region has the DNA TGCGCCAGCAGCTCCGATATCATGAACACTGAAGCTTTCTTT. The full variable domain, with the rest looked up from reference TRBV5-1 and TRBJ1-1, is KAGVTQTPRYLIKTRGQQVTLSCSPISGHRSVSWYQQTPGQGLQFLFEYFSETQRNKGNFPGRFSGRQFSNSRSEMNVSTLELGDSALYLCASSSDIMNTEAFFGQGTRLTVV.

This clonotype occurred many times. The chain uses TRBV5-1 and TRBJ2-1, with 11 bases lining up with TRBD1. V was pared by 7 bases and J by 6 bases, with 6 bases of the junction left unmatched. The CDR3 totals 14 residues. Germline CDR1 is SGHRS and CDR2 is YFSETQ. For the CDR3, the DNA is TGCGCCAGCGGAACCGGGACAGGGGGCAATGAGCAGTTCTTC. Translation gives CASGTGTGGNEQFF.

This clonotype was detected many times. The chain links TRBV21-1 to TRBJ1-2. TRBV21-1 is a documented pseudogene. This CDR3 has 15 residues. CDR3 nucleotides: TGTGCCAGCAGCCTGAGGCAGGCGTGTAACTATGGCTACACCTTC. Residues: CASSLRQACNYGYTF.

The rearrangement uses TRBV6-5 and TRBJ2-1; maybe TRBD2 (6 bases). Trimming removed 6 bases at V and 6 bases at J, with 18 bases between. Looked up from germline, CDR1 is MNHEY and CDR2 is SVGAGI. This CDR3 is built from 15 residues. CDR3 coding DNA: TGTGCCAGCAGCCAGCCCGGCGGGGTGGCCAATGAGCAGTTCTTC. Translating gives CASSQPGGVANEQFF.

This chain links TRBV18 with TRBJ1-1, with a possible D match to TRBD1 (5 bases). Trimming stripped 1 base from V and 1 base from J, with 10 bases between. Germline V lookup: CDR1 KGHSH, CDR2 LQKENI. The CDR3 is 15 residues long. The CDR3 DNA is TGTGCCAGCTCACCACAGCCAGGGCGGAACACTGAAGCTTTCTTT. It translates to CASSPQPGRNTEAFF.

Only a few counts were recorded for this clonotype. The chain has TRBV24-1 and TRBJ1-5; unclear D gene. Trimming pared 5 bases from V and 1 base from J, leaving 8 bases between. Germline V gene data show CDR1 as KGHDR and CDR2 as SFDVKD. The CDR3 is 14 residues long. This CDR3 is CATSGFRSNQPQHF. For the CDR3, the DNA is TGTGCCACCAGTGGATTTCGCAGCAATCAGCCCCAGCATTTT.

The rearrangement joins TRBV7-2 to TRBJ1-5; no definite D call. CDR1 SGHTA and CDR2 FQGNSA come from the germline V gene. Deletions cut 5 bases from V and 2 bases from J, with 16 bases between. The CDR3 spans 16 residues. The CDR3 sequence is CASSEGGRMGNQPQHF. The CDR3 nucleotides read TGTGCCAGCAGCGAGGGAGGCAGGATGGGCAATCAGCCCCAGCATTTT.

This clonotype was detected only a few times. The chain uses TRBV9 and TRBJ2-5; D may be TRBD1 or TRBD2 (5 bases each). Germline V gives CDR1 SGDLS, CDR2 YYNGEE. CDR3 length equals 15 residues. Trimming removed 0 bases from V and 6 bases from J, with 15 bases in between. The CDR3 reads CASSVGGAVGQTQYF. The CDR3 bases are TGTGCCAGCAGCGTAGGAGGGGCCGTCGGACAGACCCAGTACTTC.

The chain combines TRBV7-2 with TRBJ1-1; a possible D gene is TRBD1 (5 bases). The germline V gene has CDR1 SGHTA and CDR2 FQGNSA. Trimming removed 4 bases from V and 0 bases from J, with 12 bases in between. The CDR3 loop spans 15 amino acids. The CDR3 sequence is CASSSDSHMNTEAFF. Here the CDR3 DNA reads TGTGCCAGCAGCTCAGACAGTCACATGAACACTGAAGCTTTCTTT.

V gene TRBV7-9 combines with J gene TRBJ1-6; no reliable D call. Trimming shortened V by 5 bases and J by 7 bases, and 6 bases separated the two germline ends. Per the germline V gene, CDR1 is SEHNR and CDR2 is FQNEAQ (reference sequence). The CDR3 spans 12 residues. CDR3 sequence reads: CASSGVNSPLHF. Written as DNA, the CDR3 is TGTGCCAGCAGCGGGGTCAATTCACCCCTCCACTTT.